Given below is one TCR beta chain in context. Germline lookup yields CDR1 MNHEY and CDR2 SVGEGT. The CDR3 is 17 residues long. Trimming removed 6 bases from V and 6 bases from J; junction bases left unmatched: 9. This record belongs to a study of CD8 T cells in Susac syndrome. Reverse transcription of 0.5 to 1 ug RNA was performed with random hexamers. Amplification of the TCR beta CDR3 was carried out by immunoSEQ multiplex PCR, which spanned a total of 54 Vbeta and 13 Jbeta segments. Via MiXCR, TCRdb re-called the immunoSEQ multiplex PCR reads, giving one row per CDR3 protein. The sample carries around 90,000 distinct CDR3 sequences, approximately 96% recorded once.

Material: CD8+ T cells from PBMCs. This clonotype was sampled from a human donor with Susac syndrome. The chain couples TRBV6-2 or TRBV6-3 to TRBJ2-1; 15 bases fit TRBD2. The CDR3 is CASRKRGTSGGTNEQFF. As DNA, the CDR3 is TGTGCCAGCAGGAAAAGGGGGACTAGCGGGGGGACCAATGAGCAGTTCTTC.